This T cell receptor (beta chain) came from a study of early T cells in non-severe SARS-CoV-2 infection. Study-wide results and limits: The VDJdb matching leaned toward anti-spike CD8 responses and overlooked private and CD4 specificities.

Trimming took 2 bases from V and 1 from J, leaving 3 bases between them. Germline V gene lookup returns CDR1 MNHEY and CDR2 SVGEGT. The CDR3 length is 13 residues. TCRdb analysed the 5' RACE reads with MiXCR anew, one entry per CDR3 protein. The table includes tens of thousands of distinct CDR3 sequences, 11% to 15% detected once. This clonotype has more than one count but fewer than ten. The antigen remains unidentified. V gene TRBV6-2 or TRBV6-3 combines with J gene TRBJ1-5, with D hard to call. Sequencing was carried out using whole blood. This receptor was identified in an adult who was a healthcare worker with PCR-confirmed SARS-CoV-2 infection or an uninfected control (not recorded which). Written as DNA, the CDR3 is TGTGCCAGCAGTTACCGCAGCAATCAGCCCCAGCATTTT. Translated: CASSYRSNQPQHF.